The sequence of this T cell receptor (beta chain) was determined in a study of blood T cell repertoires in COVID-19. Study-level information: The origin of the acute and convalescent COVID-19 samples was the United States, Italy and Spain. T cells, B-cell-depleted T cells, or PBMCs supplied cDNA or gDNA.

Per the authors' pipeline: Researchers report that nucleated cell counts were estimated from reference gene primer amplification. The assay was immunoSEQ multiplex PCR, and TCRdb's table has in-frame clones only and misses some. V, J and clone size are those of that table, while D and trimming were read from the DNA. Found here are 93,000 or so clones, about 92% of them singletons; the top ten hold roughly a sixth. This clonotype originated in a woman at least 80 years old in a cohort sampled during active COVID-19. Sequenced: peripheral blood.

CDR3 sequence reads: CASGPAGQGGETQYF. The CDR3 bases are TGTGCCAGTGGCCCGGCCGGACAGGGAGGGGAGACCCAGTACTTC. The chain is built from TRBV19 and TRBJ2-5, with D possibly being TRBD1 (8 bases). The CDR3 consists of 15 residues. V gave up 8 bases and J gave up 5 bases, with 21 bases separating them. Germline lookup yields CDR1 LNHDA and CDR2 SQIVND (reference sequence).